Listed below are T cell receptor beta chains from one sample, sequenced in a study of blood T cell repertoires in COVID-19. Only in-frame clones appear in the TCRdb table, and some are missing; sequencing was by immunoSEQ multiplex PCR. Of roughly 240,000 clones in the sample, about 84% were seen once. The sequencing sample was made of peripheral blood. The source is a woman older than 75 with COVID-19, enrolled during active disease. Each CDR3 is given with its conserved first and last residue. The D gene is left open where the match is weak. Rows may omit the clone size; those that give it use once, few, many or a size class.

TRBJ2-1,-,-,TRBV7-2,CASSLAGGAGQQFF,TGTGCCAGCAGCTTAGCTGGGGGGGCGGGTCAGCAGTTCTTC
TRBJ1-2,-,TRBD1,TRBV30,CAWGPTGGRGYTF,TGTGCCTGGGGTCCTACAGGGGGCAGAGGCTACACCTTC
TRBJ2-1,-,-,TRBV7-2,CASSLTGPYNEQFF,TGTGCCAGCAGCCTAACAGGCCCCTACAATGAGCAGTTCTTC
TRBJ1-3,-,TRBD1,TRBV7-7,CASSLGTGPNSGNTIYF,TGTGCCAGCAGCTTAGGGACAGGGCCTAACTCTGGAAACACCATATATTTT
TRBJ2-6,-,-,TRBV7-3,CASSPQSPGANVLTF,TGTGCCAGCAGCCCCCAATCCCCTGGGGCCAACGTCCTGACTTTC
TRBJ2-5,-,TRBD2,TRBV10-3,CAASSGGSEETQYF,TGTGCCGCGTCCAGCGGGGGGAGTGAGGAGACCCAGTACTTC
TRBJ1-6,-,-,TRBV5-1,CASSSGGTGGYNSPLHF,TGCGCCAGCAGCTCGGGAGGTACTGGGGGTTATAATTCACCCCTCCACTTT
TRBJ2-3,-,TRBD1,TRBV5-6,CASSFRQGAKDTQYF,TGTGCCAGCAGCTTCAGGCAGGGGGCAAAAGATACGCAGTATTTT
TRBJ2-3,-,TRBD2,TRBV5-4,CASSPGGGTDTQYF,TGTGCCAGCAGCCCGGGGGGAGGGACAGATACGCAGTATTTT
TRBJ2-5,-,-,TRBV7-2,CASSLRGGAREETQYF,TGTGCCAGCAGCTTGAGGGGGGGCGCAAGGGAGGAGACCCAGTACTTC
TRBJ2-5,-,TRBD2,TRBV5-6,CASSLAGLAGRETQYF,TGTGCCAGCAGCTTGGCAGGACTAGCGGGGAGAGAGACCCAGTACTTC
TRBJ2-3,-,-,TRBV3-1/TRBV3-2,CASSLFGGDTQYF,TGTGCCAGCAGCCTCTTCGGCGGAGATACGCAGTATTTT
TRBJ2-3,-,-,TRBV27,CASSRRVLTDTQYF,TGTGCCAGCAGCAGGCGCGTTCTCACAGATACGCAGTATTTT
TRBJ2-5,-,TRBD2,TRBV9,CASSSRGGMETQYF,TGTGCCAGCAGCTCGAGGGGAGGGATGGAGACCCAGTACTTC
TRBJ2-5,-,TRBD2,TRBV18,CASSLGTSGQETQYF,TGTGCCAGCTCCCTTGGGACTAGCGGGCAAGAGACCCAGTACTTC
TRBJ1-2,once,-,TRBV9,CASSTRGYGYTF,TGTGCCAGCAGCACCCGGGGCTATGGCTACACCTTC
TRBJ1-1,-,-,TRBV7-6,CASSPYRTAWGPF,TGTGCCAGCAGCCCCTATCGGACGGCCTGGGGCCCATTT
TRBJ2-1,few,TRBD1,TRBV10-3,CAISNPGQGFDEQFF,TGTGCCATCAGCAACCCGGGACAGGGATTTGATGAGCAGTTCTTC
TRBJ1-2,-,TRBD1,TRBV6-6,CASSRGTDSNYGYTF,TGTGCCAGCAGTAGGGGGACAGACAGTAACTATGGCTACACCTTC
TRBJ2-3,-,TRBD2,TRBV6-1,CASSEVLAGGLDTQYF,TGTGCCAGCAGTGAAGTGCTAGCGGGGGGATTAGATACGCAGTATTTT
TRBJ2-2,-,TRBD1,TRBV2,CASRAGQGGHTGELFF,TGTGCCAGCAGGGCGGGACAGGGAGGGCACACCGGGGAGCTGTTTTTT
TRBJ2-1,once,-,TRBV5-1,CASSLMGGTYNEQFF,TGCGCCAGCAGCTTGATGGGGGGTACCTACAATGAGCAGTTCTTC
TRBJ1-4,-,-,TRBV2,CASNGRAATNEKLFF,TGTGCCAGCAATGGCAGGGCGGCAACTAATGAAAAACTGTTTTTT
TRBJ2-7,-,-,TRBV19,CASSRASGSYEQYF,TGTGCCAGTAGTAGGGCGTCCGGTAGCTACGAGCAGTACTTC
TRBJ2-3,-,-,TRBV5-1,CASSRREGTDTQYF,TGCGCCAGCAGCCGCAGAGAGGGCACAGATACGCAGTATTTT
TRBJ1-3,few,TRBD1,TRBV5-6,CASSRPGQGRNTIYF,TGTGCCAGCAGCCGTCCGGGACAGGGGAGAAACACCATATATTTT
TRBJ1-4,-,-,TRBV19,CASRQAANEKLFF,TGTGCCAGTCGACAGGCGGCTAATGAAAAACTGTTTTTT
TRBJ1-2,once,-,TRBV5-1,CASSPGGDYGYTF,TGCGCCAGCAGCCCTGGGGGGGATTATGGCTACACCTTC
TRBJ1-2,-,-,TRBV15,CATSRDTQGSYGYTF,TGTGCCACCAGCAGAGATACACAGGGCTCCTATGGCTACACCTTC
TRBJ1-3,-,TRBD1,TRBV6-6,CASSGTAAGNTIYF,TGTGCCAGCAGTGGGACAGCAGCTGGAAACACCATATATTTT
TRBJ1-1,few,TRBD1,TRBV18,CASSERQGAQPEAFF,TGTGCCAGCTCAGAAAGACAGGGGGCGCAGCCTGAAGCTTTCTTT
TRBJ1-6,-,-,TRBV4-3,CASSQDSHGSSYNSPLHF,TGCGCCAGCAGCCAAGATAGCCACGGAAGCTCCTATAATTCACCCCTCCACTTT
TRBJ2-1,-,-,TRBV12-3/TRBV12-4,CASSRLEQFF,TGTGCCAGCAGCAGACTAGAGCAGTTCTTC
TRBJ1-5,-,-,TRBV6-1,CASSGQALGGYQPQHF,TGTGCCAGCAGTGGACAGGCCTTGGGTGGTTACCAGCCCCAGCATTTT
TRBJ1-1,-,-,TRBV6-5,CASSYSEGTTEAFF,TGTGCCAGCAGTTACTCGGAGGGTACGACTGAAGCTTTCTTT
TRBJ2-1,-,TRBD2,TRBV24-1,CATSHPLAGGPNNEQFF,TGTGCCACCAGTCACCCCTTGGCGGGGGGGCCGAACAATGAGCAGTTCTTC
TRBJ2-1,-,TRBD2,TRBV19,CASSFRTSGDGNEQFF,TGTGCCAGTAGTTTCCGGACTAGCGGGGATGGGAATGAGCAGTTCTTC
TRBJ1-3,-,-,TRBV7-9,CASSWDTGNTIYF,TGTGCCAGCAGCTGGGACACAGGAAACACCATATATTTT
TRBJ2-5,-,TRBD2,TRBV28,CASSWAGGGIQETQYF,TGTGCCAGCAGTTGGGCGGGCGGGGGGATCCAAGAGACCCAGTACTTC
TRBJ2-1,-,TRBD2,TRBV3-1/TRBV3-2,CASSQDRGLAGGKDEQFF,TGTGCCAGCAGCCAAGATCGCGGACTAGCGGGGGGCAAGGATGAGCAGTTCTTC
TRBJ2-1,-,TRBD2,TRBV5-4,CASSSGGAFYNEQFF,TGTGCCAGCAGCTCCGGGGGGGCCTTCTACAATGAGCAGTTCTTC
TRBJ2-5,-,TRBD1,TRBV5-1,CASSSQGAQETQYF,TGCGCCAGCAGCTCCCAGGGGGCCCAAGAGACCCAGTACTTC
TRBJ2-5,-,-,TRBV9,CASSLPGGRQETQYF,TGTGCCAGCAGCCTACCGGGGGGCCGACAAGAGACCCAGTACTTC
TRBJ2-2,once,TRBD1,TRBV28,CASSGTGGGLHTGELFF,TGTGCCAGCAGTGGGACAGGGGGGGGGCTACACACCGGGGAGCTGTTTTTT
TRBJ1-3,few,-,TRBV9,CASSVGTGNSGNTIYF,TGTGCCAGCAGCGTAGGAACAGGGAACTCTGGAAACACCATATATTTT
TRBJ1-3,-,-,TRBV28,CASSHGTLTTGNTIYF,TGTGCCAGCAGTCACGGGACACTGACCACCGGAAACACCATATATTTT
TRBJ1-3,few,-,TRBV9,CASSVDGGGRNTIYF,TGTGCCAGCAGCGTCGACGGGGGAGGCAGAAACACCATATATTTT
TRBJ1-1,once,-,TRBV28,CASSLVREVAEAFF,TGTGCCAGCAGTCTAGTTCGGGAGGTTGCTGAAGCTTTCTTT
TRBJ2-5,once,TRBD2,TRBV14,CASSQDLASGQETQYF,TGTGCCAGCAGCCAAGATCTGGCTAGCGGCCAAGAGACCCAGTACTTC
TRBJ1-2,-,-,TRBV30,CAWSGTNYGYTF,TGTGCCTGGAGTGGGACAAACTATGGCTACACCTTC